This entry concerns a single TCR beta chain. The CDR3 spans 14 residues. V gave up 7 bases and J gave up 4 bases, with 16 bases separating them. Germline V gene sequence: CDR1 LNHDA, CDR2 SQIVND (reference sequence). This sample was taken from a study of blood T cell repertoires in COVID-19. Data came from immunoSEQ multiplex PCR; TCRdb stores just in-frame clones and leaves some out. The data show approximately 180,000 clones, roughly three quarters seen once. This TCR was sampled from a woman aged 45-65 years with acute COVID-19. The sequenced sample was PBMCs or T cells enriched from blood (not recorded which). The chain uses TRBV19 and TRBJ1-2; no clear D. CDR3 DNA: TGTGCCAGTACCCTCCTTACCGCCAGCTATGGCTACACCTTC. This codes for CASTLLTASYGYTF.